This T cell receptor (beta chain) was recorded in a study of tumor-infiltrating lymphocytes in primary liver carcinoma. Study at large: Sequenced samples came back with roughly 3.65 to 7.5 million productive TCRbeta reads, and the counts looked alike across tissue types.

Blood RNA was derived from unsorted whole blood, and germline DNA was extracted too. Germline values: CDR1 MNHEY, CDR2 SVGEGT. The CDR3 has 17 amino acids. Trimming pared 4 bases from V and 4 bases from J, leaving 23 bases between. As for this clonotype: Its antigen is unidentified. The CDR3 end shows no conserved phenylalanine or tryptophan, and so a read error is likely.

Overall study results and limits: Tumors carried a top-250-clone fraction significantly exceeding that of blood (p = 0.039).

TCR beta cDNA was prepared out of approximately 470 ng total RNA by means of a constant-region primer. It was through three nested multiplex PCR rounds of slightly modified ARM-PCR that TCR beta libraries arose. The first two PCR rounds used TRBV1-TRBV30 forward primers with a C-beta reverse primer, roughly 10 cycles each. In TCRdb, the multiplex PCR reads were re-called with MiXCR into one record per CDR3 protein. The sample holds 300,000 to 400,000 distinct CDR3 sequences, around three fifths seen once. The sequencing input was peripheral blood. The TCR sequence derives from a man in his forties or fifties with primary liver carcinoma and hepatitis B virus infection. V and J are TRBV6-2 or TRBV6-3 and TRBJ2-7; tentatively, D is TRBD2 (6 bases). The CDR3 loop reads CASSSAAGSGGKYEQYL. The CDR3 DNA reads TGTGCCAGCAGTTCTGCTGCGGGCTCGGGCGGGAAGTACGAGCAGTACCTC.